The clone carrying this TCR beta chain was detected once. As yet, its antigen is unknown. This entry is derived from a study of Graves' ophthalmopathy and Graves' hyperthyroidism. The authors amplified TCR beta CDR3 regions, and they did so from RNA transcripts for repertoire sequencing. RT-PCR with HTBI primers came first, then second-round multiplex PCR. TCRdb ran MiXCR on the multiplex PCR reads and lists one entry per CDR3 protein. The sample has around 1,000,000 distinct CDR3 sequences; 35% to 40% are singletons. Overall study findings and caveats: The model's ophthalmopathy progression predictions had approximately 71% sensitivity and approximately 72% specificity. Blood also held most thyroid clonotypes expanded above 0.001 frequency. Stable hyperthyroidism and ophthalmopathy were told apart by a 13-signature model, which achieved about 88% sensitivity and approximately 81% specificity.

The ends were cut back, 5 bases at V and 7 bases at J, with 9 bases in the middle. Germline V gene sequence: CDR1 DFQATT, CDR2 SNEGSKA (reference sequence). The CDR3 extends over 11 amino acids. The diagnostic workup employed clinical symptoms, serum thyroxine, TRAb, thyroid ultrasound and orbital computed tomography. The source is an adult man with Graves' hyperthyroidism. Source material: peripheral blood or thyroid tissue (not recorded which). The chain recombines TRBV20-1 with TRBJ1-5; no firm D call. The CDR3 loop reads CSAADGQPQHF. CDR3 DNA sequence: TGCAGTGCTGCGGACGGGCAGCCCCAGCATTTT.